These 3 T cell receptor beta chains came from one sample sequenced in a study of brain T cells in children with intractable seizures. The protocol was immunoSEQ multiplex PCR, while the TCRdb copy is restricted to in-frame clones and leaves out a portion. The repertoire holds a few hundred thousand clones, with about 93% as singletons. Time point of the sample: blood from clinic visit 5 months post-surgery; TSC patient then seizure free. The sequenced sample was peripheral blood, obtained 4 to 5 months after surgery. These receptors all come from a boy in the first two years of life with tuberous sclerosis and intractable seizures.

CDR3 nucleotide sequence: TGTGCCAGCAGCCAAGAATGGTGGGGGACGAGCTCCTATAATTCACCCCTCCACTTT. It is translated as CASSQEWWGTSSYNSPLHF. J is TRBJ1-6 and V is TRBV3-1 (or the pseudogene TRBV3-2); TRBD1 might be the D (5 bases). Trimming cost V 0 bases and J 0 bases, with 15 bases left between them. The CDR3 covers 19 residues. Germline assignment: CDR1 LGHDT and CDR2 YNNKEL (reference sequence).

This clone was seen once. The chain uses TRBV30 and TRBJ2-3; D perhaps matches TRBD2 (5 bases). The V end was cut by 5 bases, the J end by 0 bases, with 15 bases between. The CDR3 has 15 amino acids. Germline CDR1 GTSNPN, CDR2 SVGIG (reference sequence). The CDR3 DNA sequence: TGTGCCTGGCTTGGAGCGGCGAGTAGCACAGATACGCAGTATTTT. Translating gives CAWLGAASSTDTQYF.

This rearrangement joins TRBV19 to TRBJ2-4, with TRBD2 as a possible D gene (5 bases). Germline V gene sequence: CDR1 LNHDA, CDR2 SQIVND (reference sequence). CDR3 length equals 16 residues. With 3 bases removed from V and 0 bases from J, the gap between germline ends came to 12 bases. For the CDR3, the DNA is TGTGCCAGTAGTATCGGGCTAGGACTAGCCAAAAACATTCAGTACTTC. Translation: CASSIGLGLAKNIQYF.